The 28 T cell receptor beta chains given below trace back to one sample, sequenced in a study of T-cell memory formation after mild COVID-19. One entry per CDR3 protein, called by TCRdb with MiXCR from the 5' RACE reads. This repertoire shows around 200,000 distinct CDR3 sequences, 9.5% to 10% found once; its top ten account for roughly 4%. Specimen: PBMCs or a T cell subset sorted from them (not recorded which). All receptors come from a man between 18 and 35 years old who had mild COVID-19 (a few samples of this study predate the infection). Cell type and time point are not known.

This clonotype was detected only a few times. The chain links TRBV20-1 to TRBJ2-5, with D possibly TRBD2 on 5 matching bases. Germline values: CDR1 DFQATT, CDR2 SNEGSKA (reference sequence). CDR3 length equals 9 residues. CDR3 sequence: CRSGETQYF. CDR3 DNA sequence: TGCAGATCGGGGGAGACCCAGTACTTC.

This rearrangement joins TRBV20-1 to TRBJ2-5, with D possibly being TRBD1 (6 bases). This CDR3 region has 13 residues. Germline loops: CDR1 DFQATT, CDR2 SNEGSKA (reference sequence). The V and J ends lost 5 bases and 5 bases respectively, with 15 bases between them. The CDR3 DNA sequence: TGCAGTGCTCCGGTAGTGGGGGCGGAGACCCAGTACTTC. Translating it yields CSAPVVGAETQYF.

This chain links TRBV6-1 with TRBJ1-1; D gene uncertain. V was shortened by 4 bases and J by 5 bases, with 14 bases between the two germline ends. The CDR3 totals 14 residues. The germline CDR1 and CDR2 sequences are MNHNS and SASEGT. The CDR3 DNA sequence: TGTGCCAGCAGTGCCTCTCGCCTCGGGACTGAAGCTTTCTTT. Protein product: CASSASRLGTEAFF.

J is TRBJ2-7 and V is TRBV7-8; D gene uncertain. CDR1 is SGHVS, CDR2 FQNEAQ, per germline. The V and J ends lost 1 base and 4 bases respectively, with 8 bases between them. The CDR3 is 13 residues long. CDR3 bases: TGTGCCAGCAGCTTAGGTGAAATGTACGAGCAGTACTTC. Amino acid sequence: CASSLGEMYEQYF.

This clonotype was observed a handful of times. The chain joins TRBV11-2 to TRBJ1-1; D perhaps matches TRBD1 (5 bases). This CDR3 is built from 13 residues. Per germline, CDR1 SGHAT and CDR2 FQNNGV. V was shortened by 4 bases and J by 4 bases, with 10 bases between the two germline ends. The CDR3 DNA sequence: TGTGCCAGCAGCTCGCAGGGTAGCACTGAAGCTTTCTTT. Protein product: CASSSQGSTEAFF. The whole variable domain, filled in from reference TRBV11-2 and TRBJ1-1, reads EAGVAQSPRYKIIEKRQSVAFWCNPISGHATLYWYQQILGQGPKLLIQFQNNGVVDDSQLPKDRFSAERLKGVDSTLKIQPAKLEDSAVYLCASSSQGSTEAFFGQGTRLTVV.

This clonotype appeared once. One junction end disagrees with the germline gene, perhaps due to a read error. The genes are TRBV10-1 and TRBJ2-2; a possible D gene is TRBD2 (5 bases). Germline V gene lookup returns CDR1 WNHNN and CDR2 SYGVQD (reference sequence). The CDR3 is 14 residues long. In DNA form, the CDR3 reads TGCGCCAGCAGTGAAGGGAGATCCACCGGGGATCTGTTTTTT. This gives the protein CASSEGRSTGDLFF.

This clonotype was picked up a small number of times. The CDR3 nucleotides are TGTGCCACCAGTGCGGGAGGAGGTTATGGCTACACCTTC. As protein: CATSAGGGYGYTF. The V gene is TRBV24-1, the J gene TRBJ1-2; D is undetermined. CDR1 KGHDR and CDR2 SFDVKD come from the germline V gene. Trimming removed 5 bases from V and 5 bases from J, with 11 bases in between. The CDR3 runs to 13 residues.

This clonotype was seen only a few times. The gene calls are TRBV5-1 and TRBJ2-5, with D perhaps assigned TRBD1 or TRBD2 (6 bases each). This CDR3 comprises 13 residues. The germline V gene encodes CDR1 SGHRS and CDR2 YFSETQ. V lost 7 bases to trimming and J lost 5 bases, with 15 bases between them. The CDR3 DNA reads TGCGCCAGCTCGGGGGCGGCCTTCGAGACCCAGTACTTC. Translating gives CASSGAAFETQYF.

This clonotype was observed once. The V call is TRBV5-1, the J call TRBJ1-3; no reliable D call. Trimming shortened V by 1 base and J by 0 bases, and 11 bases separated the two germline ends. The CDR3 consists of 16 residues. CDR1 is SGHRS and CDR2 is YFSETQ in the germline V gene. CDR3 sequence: CASSLTVGPSGNTIYF. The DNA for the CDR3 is TGCGCCAGCAGCTTGACGGTAGGGCCCTCTGGAAACACCATATATTTT.

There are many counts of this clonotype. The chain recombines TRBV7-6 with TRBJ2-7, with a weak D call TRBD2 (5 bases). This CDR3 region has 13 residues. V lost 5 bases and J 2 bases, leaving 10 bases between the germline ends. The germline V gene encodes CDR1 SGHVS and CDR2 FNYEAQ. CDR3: CASSRDLTYEQYF. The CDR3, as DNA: TGTGCCAGCAGCCGGGATTTAACCTACGAGCAGTACTTC.

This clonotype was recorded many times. CDR3 in amino acids: CASSLTGPYGYTF. CDR3 coding DNA: TGTGCCAGCAGCCTGACAGGGCCCTATGGCTACACCTTC. The chain uses TRBV5-4 and TRBJ1-2; 7 positions agree with TRBD1. CDR3 length: 13 amino acids. Germline CDR1 is SGHNT and CDR2 is YYREEE (reference sequence). Germline trimming cut 4 bases from V and 4 bases from J; bases unmatched to any gene: 4.

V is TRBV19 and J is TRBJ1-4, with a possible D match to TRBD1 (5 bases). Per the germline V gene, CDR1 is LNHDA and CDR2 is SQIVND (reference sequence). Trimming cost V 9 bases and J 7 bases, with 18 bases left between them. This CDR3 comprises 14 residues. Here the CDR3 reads CASSIGRDGEKLFF. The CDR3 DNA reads TGTGCCAGCTCGATCGGCAGGGATGGTGAAAAACTGTTTTTT. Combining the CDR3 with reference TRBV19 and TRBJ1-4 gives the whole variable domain DGGITQSPKYLFRKEGQNVTLSCEQNLNHDAMYWYRQDPGQGLRLIYYSQIVNDFQKGDIAEGYSVSREKKESFPLTVTSAQKNPTAFYLCASSIGRDGEKLFFGSGTQLSVL.

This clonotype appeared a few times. CDR3 nucleotide sequence: TGTGCCAGCAGCCCGCACTCGGGAGATACGCAGTATTTT. This encodes CASSPHSGDTQYF. The rearrangement uses TRBV7-8 and TRBJ2-3; D is uncertain. The CDR3 is made up of 13 amino acids. Trimming removed 5 bases from V and 5 bases from J, with 11 bases in between. The V gene's germline CDR1 is SGHVS and CDR2 FQNEAQ.

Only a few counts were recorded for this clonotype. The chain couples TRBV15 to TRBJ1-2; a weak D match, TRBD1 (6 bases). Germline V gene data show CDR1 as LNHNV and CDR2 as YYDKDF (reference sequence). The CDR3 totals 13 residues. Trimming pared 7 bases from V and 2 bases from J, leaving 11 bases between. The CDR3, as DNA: TGTGCCACCACCCAGGACAGAAACTATGGCTACACCTTC. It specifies CATTQDRNYGYTF.

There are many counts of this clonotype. Here the CDR3 reads CASQTGGGHGYTF. For the CDR3, the DNA is TGTGCCAGCCAGACAGGGGGCGGTCATGGCTACACCTTC. This chain connects TRBV25-1 to TRBJ1-2, with TRBD1 matching over 10 bases. From germline, CDR1 is MGHDK and CDR2 SYGVNS. V shed 8 bases, J shed 6 bases, and the junction held 6 bases outside the gene matches. The CDR3 consists of 13 residues.

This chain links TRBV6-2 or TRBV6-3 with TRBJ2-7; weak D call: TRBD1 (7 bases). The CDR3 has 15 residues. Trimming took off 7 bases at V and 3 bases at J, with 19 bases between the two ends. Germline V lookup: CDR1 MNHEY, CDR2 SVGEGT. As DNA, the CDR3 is TGTGCCAGCACCATAGGACAGGAGGGAGGCTACGAGCAGTACGTC. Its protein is CASTIGQEGGYEQYV.

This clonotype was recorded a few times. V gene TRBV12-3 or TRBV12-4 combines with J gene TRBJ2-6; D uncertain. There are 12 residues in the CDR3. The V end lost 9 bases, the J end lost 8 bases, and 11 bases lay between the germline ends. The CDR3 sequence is CASSLETNVLTF. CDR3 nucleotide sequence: TGTGCCAGTTCTCTTGAGACCAACGTCCTGACTTTC.

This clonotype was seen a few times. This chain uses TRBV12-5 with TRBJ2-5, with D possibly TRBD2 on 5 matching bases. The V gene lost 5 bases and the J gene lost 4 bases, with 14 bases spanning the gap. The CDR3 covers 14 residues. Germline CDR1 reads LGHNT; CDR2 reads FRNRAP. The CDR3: CASGSYPGGETQYF. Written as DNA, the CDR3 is TGTGCTAGTGGTAGCTACCCTGGAGGAGAGACCCAGTACTTC.

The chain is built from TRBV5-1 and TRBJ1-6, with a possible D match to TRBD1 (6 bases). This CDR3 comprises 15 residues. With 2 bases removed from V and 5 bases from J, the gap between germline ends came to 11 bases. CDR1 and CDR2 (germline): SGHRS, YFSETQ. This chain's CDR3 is CASSLQGRNNSPLHF. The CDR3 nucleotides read TGCGCCAGCAGCTTACAGGGCAGGAATAATTCACCCCTCCACTTT.

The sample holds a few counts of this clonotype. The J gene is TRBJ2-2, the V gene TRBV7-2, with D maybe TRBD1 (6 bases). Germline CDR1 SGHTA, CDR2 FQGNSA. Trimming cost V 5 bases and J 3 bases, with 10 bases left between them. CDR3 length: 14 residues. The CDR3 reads CASSVQGYTGELFF. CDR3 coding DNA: TGTGCCAGCAGCGTACAGGGATACACCGGGGAGCTGTTTTTT.

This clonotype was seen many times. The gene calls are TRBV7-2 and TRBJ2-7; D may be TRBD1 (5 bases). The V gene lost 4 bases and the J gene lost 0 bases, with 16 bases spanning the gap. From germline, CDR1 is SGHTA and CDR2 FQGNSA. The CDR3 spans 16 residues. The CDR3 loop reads CASSSRSGPSSYEQYF. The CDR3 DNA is TGTGCCAGCAGCTCCCGTTCAGGGCCGAGCTCCTACGAGCAGTACTTC.

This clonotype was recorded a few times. The CDR3 protein is CSARLAGGFSYEQYF. The CDR3 DNA reads TGCAGTGCTAGACTAGCGGGGGGCTTCTCCTACGAGCAGTACTTC. The gene calls are TRBV20-1 and TRBJ2-7; 11 nucleotides align to TRBD2. J was trimmed by 0 bases and V by 2 bases; bases with no gene match: 3. Germline V CDR1 and CDR2: DFQATT, SNEGSKA (reference sequence). The CDR3 has 15 residues.

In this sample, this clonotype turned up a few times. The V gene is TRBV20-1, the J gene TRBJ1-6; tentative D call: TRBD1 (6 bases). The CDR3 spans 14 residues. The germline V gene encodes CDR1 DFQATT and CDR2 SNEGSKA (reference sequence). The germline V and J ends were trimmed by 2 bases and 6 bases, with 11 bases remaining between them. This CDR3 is CSARKAGVNSPLHF. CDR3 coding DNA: TGCAGTGCTAGAAAGGCAGGGGTTAATTCACCCCTCCACTTT.

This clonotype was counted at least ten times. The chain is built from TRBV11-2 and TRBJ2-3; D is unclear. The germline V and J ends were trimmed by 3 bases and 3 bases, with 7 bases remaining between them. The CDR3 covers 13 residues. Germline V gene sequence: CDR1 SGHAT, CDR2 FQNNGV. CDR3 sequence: CASSFFATDTQYF. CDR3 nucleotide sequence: TGTGCCAGCAGCTTCTTCGCGACAGATACGCAGTATTTT.

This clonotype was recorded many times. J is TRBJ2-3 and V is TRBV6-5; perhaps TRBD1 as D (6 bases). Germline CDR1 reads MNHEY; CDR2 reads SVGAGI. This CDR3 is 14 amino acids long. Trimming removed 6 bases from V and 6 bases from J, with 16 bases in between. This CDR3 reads CASSPQWQGDTQYF. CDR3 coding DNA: TGTGCCAGCAGCCCCCAATGGCAGGGGGATACGCAGTATTTT.

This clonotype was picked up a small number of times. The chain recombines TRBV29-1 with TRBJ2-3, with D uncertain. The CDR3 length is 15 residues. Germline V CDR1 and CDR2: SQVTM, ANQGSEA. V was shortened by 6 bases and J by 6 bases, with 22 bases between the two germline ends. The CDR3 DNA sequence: TGCAGCGTCGGAGACCGAGTCGTTCTTTTGGATACGCAGTATTTT. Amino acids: CSVGDRVVLLDTQYF.

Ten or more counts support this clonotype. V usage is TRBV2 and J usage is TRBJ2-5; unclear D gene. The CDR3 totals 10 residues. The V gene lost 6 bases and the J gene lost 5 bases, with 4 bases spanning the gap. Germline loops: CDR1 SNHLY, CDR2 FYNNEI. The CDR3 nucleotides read TGTGCCAGCAGCCGGGAGACCCAGTACTTC. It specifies CASSRETQYF. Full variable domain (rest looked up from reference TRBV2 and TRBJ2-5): EPEVTQTPSHQVTQMGQEVILRCVPISNHLYFYWYRQILGQKVEFLVSFYNNEISEKSEIFDDQFSVERPDGSNFTLKIRSTKLEDSAMYFCASSRETQYFGPGTRLLVL.

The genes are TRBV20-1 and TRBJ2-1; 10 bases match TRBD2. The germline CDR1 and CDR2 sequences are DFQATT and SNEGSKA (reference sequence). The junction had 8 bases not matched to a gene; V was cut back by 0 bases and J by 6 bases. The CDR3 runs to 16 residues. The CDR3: CSARDPLAGQPNEQFF. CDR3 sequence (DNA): TGCAGTGCTAGAGACCCACTAGCGGGGCAACCCAATGAGCAGTTCTTC.